These 5 T cell receptor beta chains were sequenced from one sample in a study of T cell responses to AZD1222 COVID-19 vaccine. Only in-frame clones appear in the TCRdb table, and some are missing; sequencing was by immunoSEQ multiplex PCR. The profile shows some 150,000 clones, 75% to 90% of them singletons. The input for sequencing was peripheral blood, taken 28 days after the second AZD1222 dose. The receptor source for this set is an adult who received the AZD1222 COVID-19 vaccine.

This chain joins TRBV7-2 and TRBJ2-3, with D uncertain. Germline lookup yields CDR1 SGHTA and CDR2 FQGNSA. There are 13 residues in the CDR3. Trimming cost V 1 base and J 4 bases, with 6 bases left between them. CDR3 region: CASSLVVADTQYF. The CDR3 DNA sequence: TGTGCCAGCAGCTTAGTGGTTGCAGATACGCAGTATTTT.

The chain recombines TRBV7-8 with TRBJ2-7; 14 nucleotides match TRBD2. The CDR3 has 15 amino acids. Germline values: CDR1 SGHVS, CDR2 FQNEAQ. Unmatched junction bases numbered 4, after V lost 5 bases and J lost 4 bases. CDR3 in amino acids: CASSAGLAGAYEQYF. In DNA, the CDR3 is TGTGCCAGCAGCGCGGGACTAGCGGGAGCGTACGAGCAGTACTTC.

This chain joins TRBV6-5 and TRBJ1-1; D unresolved. Germline V CDR1 and CDR2: MNHEY, SVGAGI. The V gene lost 7 bases and the J gene lost 7 bases, with 10 bases spanning the gap. The length of the CDR3 is 11 residues. The CDR3 protein is CASTIDYEAFF. CDR3 nucleotides: TGTGCCAGCACCATTGATTATGAAGCTTTCTTT.

V and J are TRBV4-3 and TRBJ2-3; TRBD2 matches 8 bases. Trimming took 0 bases from V and 6 from J; bases not matched to a gene: 8. Per germline, CDR1 LGHNA and CDR2 YSLEER. The CDR3 contains 16 residues. In DNA form, the CDR3 reads TGCGCCAGCAGCCAAGATGGTGGGACTAGAGGGGATACGCAGTATTTT. Protein sequence: CASSQDGGTRGDTQYF.

The chain has TRBV29-1 and TRBJ2-1; D is undetermined. The CDR3 covers 13 residues. Germline V gene data show CDR1 as SQVTM and CDR2 as ANQGSEA. V was pared by 7 bases and J by 2 bases, with 12 bases between. The CDR3 DNA reads TGCAGCGCCAGAGGAGTAGCCTACAATGAGCAGTTCTTC. Protein sequence: CSARGVAYNEQFF.